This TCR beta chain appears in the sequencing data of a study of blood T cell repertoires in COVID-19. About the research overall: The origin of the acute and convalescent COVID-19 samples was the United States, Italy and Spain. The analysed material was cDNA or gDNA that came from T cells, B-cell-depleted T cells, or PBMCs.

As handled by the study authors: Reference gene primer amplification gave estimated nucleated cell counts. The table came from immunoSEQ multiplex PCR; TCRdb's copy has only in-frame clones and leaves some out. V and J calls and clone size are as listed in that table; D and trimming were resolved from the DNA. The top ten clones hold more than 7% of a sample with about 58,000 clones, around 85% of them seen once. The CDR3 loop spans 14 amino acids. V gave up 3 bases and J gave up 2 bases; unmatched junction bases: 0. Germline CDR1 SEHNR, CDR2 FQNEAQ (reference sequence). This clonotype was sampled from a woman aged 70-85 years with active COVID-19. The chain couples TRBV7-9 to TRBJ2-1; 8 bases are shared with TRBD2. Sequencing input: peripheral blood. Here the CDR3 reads CASSLTSAYNEQFF. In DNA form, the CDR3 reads TGTGCCAGCAGCTTGACTAGCGCCTACAATGAGCAGTTCTTC.